A single sample is the source of the 21 T cell receptor beta chains below, sequenced in a study of T cell responses to AZD1222 COVID-19 vaccine. The repertoire was sequenced with immunoSEQ multiplex PCR; TCRdb's copy has only in-frame clones and lacks some. This repertoire shows some 86,000 clones, about 91% found once; its top ten account for more than 4.5%. The sequences come from peripheral blood, collected on day 0 of AZD1222 vaccination. The source of these receptors is an adult in good health.

The chain employs TRBV18 and TRBJ1-1, with D tentatively TRBD1 (6 bases). CDR1 and CDR2 (germline): KGHSH, LQKENI. The CDR3 spans 14 residues. V dropped 2 bases and J dropped 3 bases, with 10 bases sitting between them. CDR3 nucleotides: TGTGCCAGCTCACCAGGGGGGCAGGACACTGAAGCTTTCTTT. Protein: CASSPGGQDTEAFF.

This chain uses TRBV7-2 with TRBJ1-1, with D uncertain. The V gene lost 1 base and the J gene lost 0 bases, with 3 bases spanning the gap. The CDR3 contains 13 residues. CDR1 SGHTA and CDR2 FQGNSA come from the germline V gene. In nucleotides, the CDR3 is TGTGCCAGCAGCTTAGGGATGAACACTGAAGCTTTCTTT. This gives the protein CASSLGMNTEAFF.

The CDR3 loop is CASREAGGEKLFF. Written as DNA, the CDR3 is TGTGCCAGTAGGGAGGCAGGTGGTGAAAAACTGTTTTTT. The rearrangement uses TRBV19 and TRBJ1-4, with D uncertain. Trimming left V 6 bases short and J 7 bases short, with 12 bases between. The CDR3 totals 13 residues. The germline gives CDR1 LNHDA, CDR2 SQIVND (reference sequence). Filled out from reference TRBV19 and TRBJ1-4, the complete variable domain reads DGGITQSPKYLFRKEGQNVTLSCEQNLNHDAMYWYRQDPGQGLRLIYYSQIVNDFQKGDIAEGYSVSREKKESFPLTVTSAQKNPTAFYLCASREAGGEKLFFGSGTQLSVL.

In regard to this clone: One junction end disagrees with the germline gene, perhaps due to a read error. DNA of the CDR3: TGCGCCAGCAGCGAAGAGCACCTATATAGAAGGGCTTTCTTT. Residues: CASSEEHLYRRAFF. The V call is TRBV4-3, the J call TRBJ1-1; D gene uncertain. The CDR3 covers 14 residues. Germline CDR1 is LGHNA and CDR2 is YSLEER.

V gene TRBV11-2 combines with J gene TRBJ1-2; D unclear. The CDR3 is made up of 12 amino acids. CDR1 is SGHAT, CDR2 FQNNGV, per germline. V dropped 6 bases and J dropped 14 bases, with 19 bases sitting between them. The CDR3 DNA is TGTGCCAGCAGTTTCTATCCGGCGGCTACGACCTTC. Residues: CASSFYPAATTF. Combining the CDR3 with reference TRBV11-2 and TRBJ1-2 gives the whole variable domain EAGVAQSPRYKIIEKRQSVAFWCNPISGHATLYWYQQILGQGPKLLIQFQNNGVVDDSQLPKDRFSAERLKGVDSTLKIQPAKLEDSAVYLCASSFYPAATTFGSGTRLTVV.

This clone appeared a few times. The chain employs TRBV30 and TRBJ2-7; 7 bases fit TRBD1. Unmatched junction bases numbered 3, after V lost 1 base and J lost 6 bases. CDR1 is GTSNPN and CDR2 is SVGIG in the germline V gene (reference sequence). CDR3 size: 12 residues. The CDR3 region is CAWSGQGPEQYF. The CDR3, as DNA: TGTGCCTGGAGTGGACAGGGACCCGAGCAGTACTTC.

V and J are TRBV4-3 and TRBJ2-6, with unresolved D. Per germline, CDR1 LGHNA and CDR2 YSLEER. V lost 5 bases to trimming and J lost 3 bases, with 14 bases between them. This CDR3 contains 16 residues. The CDR3 DNA follows: TGCGCCAGCAGCGACCCCCACCGGCTTGGGGCCAACGTCCTGACTTTC. Amino acid sequence: CASSDPHRLGANVLTF.

CDR3 protein: CASSLPGQGPNQPQHF. The DNA for the CDR3 is TGTGCCAGCAGTTTACCCGGACAGGGACCCAATCAGCCCCAGCATTTT. J is TRBJ1-5 and V is TRBV28; TRBD1 matches at 8 bases. The CDR3 has 16 residues. The ends lost 2 bases at V and 3 bases at J; junction bases unmatched: 6. Germline V lookup: CDR1 MDHEN, CDR2 SYDVKM.

The count of this clone is one. J is TRBJ2-7 and V is TRBV12-3 or TRBV12-4, with a possible D match to TRBD1 (5 bases). Trimming removed 7 bases at V and 2 bases at J, with 12 bases between. CDR3 length: 13 amino acids. CDR3 sequence (DNA): TGTGCCAGCACCCGGACATCTCCCTACGAGCAGTACTTC. As protein: CASTRTSPYEQYF.

This clone was found once. V usage is TRBV28 and J usage is TRBJ2-2; TRBD2 matches at 7 bases. CDR1 is MDHEN and CDR2 is SYDVKM in the germline V gene. The CDR3 covers 15 residues. V shed 7 bases, J shed 4 bases, and the junction held 9 bases outside the gene matches. DNA of the CDR3: TGTGCCAGCATAGGGAGCGGGATAGCCACCGGGGAGCTGTTTTTT. It specifies CASIGSGIATGELFF.

The chain recombines TRBV2 with TRBJ2-1, with TRBD1 matching over 9 bases. The CDR3 is 13 amino acids. Germline V gene data show CDR1 as SNHLY and CDR2 as FYNNEI. After removal of 7 bases from V and 4 bases from J, the junction contained 2 bases not matched to a gene. Here the CDR3 reads CASKGTGYNEQFF. The CDR3 bases are TGTGCCAGCAAGGGGACAGGGTACAATGAGCAGTTCTTC.

The V call is TRBV5-1, the J call TRBJ2-3, with D maybe TRBD1 (6 bases). The germline V gene encodes CDR1 SGHRS and CDR2 YFSETQ. The CDR3 is made up of 16 amino acids. Trimming pared 6 bases from V and 2 bases from J, leaving 19 bases between. CDR3 sequence: CASNFQGQTYTDTQYF. The CDR3 DNA follows: TGCGCCAGCAACTTCCAGGGGCAAACTTACACAGATACGCAGTATTTT.

The chain recombines TRBV10-3 with TRBJ2-3; no clear D. Trimming took off 2 bases at V and 11 bases at J, with 14 bases between the two ends. CDR3 size: 13 residues. The germline V gene encodes CDR1 ENHRY and CDR2 SYGVKD. The CDR3 is CAISEVGGPGQYF. CDR3 DNA sequence: TGTGCCATCAGTGAGGTGGGTGGCCCAGGGCAGTATTTT.

This chain connects TRBV28 to TRBJ1-1; the match to TRBD1 covers 8 bases. The CDR3 extends over 15 amino acids. J was trimmed by 4 bases and V by 6 bases; bases with no gene match: 10. Germline values: CDR1 MDHEN, CDR2 SYDVKM. CDR3 sequence reads: CASRHQVTGVTEAFF. CDR3 DNA sequence: TGTGCCAGCAGGCACCAGGTGACAGGGGTCACTGAAGCTTTCTTT.

J is TRBJ2-1 and V is TRBV27; 7 bases agree with TRBD1. This CDR3 is 11 amino acids long. The germline CDR1 and CDR2 sequences are MNHEY and SMNVEV (reference sequence). Trimming cost V 10 bases and J 5 bases; bases outside gene matches: 2. CDR3 loop: CAKQGHNEQFF. CDR3 coding DNA: TGTGCCAAACAGGGGCACAATGAGCAGTTCTTC.

CDR3 nucleotide sequence: TGTGCCAGCAGCGTTAGGAGGAACACTGAAGCTTTCTTT. Translation: CASSVRRNTEAFF. This chain links TRBV6-5 with TRBJ1-1; D gene unclear. Germline-derived CDR1 and CDR2 are MNHEY and SVGAGI. CDR3 size: 13 residues. V lost 6 bases, J lost 1 base, and 9 bases lay in between.

This chain links TRBV18 with TRBJ1-5, with D possibly TRBD1 on 6 matching bases. Germline V gives CDR1 KGHSH, CDR2 LQKENI. This CDR3 is built from 14 residues. Deletions cut 4 bases from V and 4 bases from J, with 11 bases between. The CDR3 is CASSRGHTNQPQHF. CDR3 in DNA: TGTGCCAGCTCACGGGGACACACGAATCAGCCCCAGCATTTT. The full variable domain, rest sourced from reference TRBV18 and TRBJ1-5, is NAGVMQNPRHLVRRRGQEARLRCSPMKGHSHVYWYRQLPEEGLKFMVYLQKENIIDESGMPKERFSAEFPKEGPSILRIQQVVRGDSAAYFCASSRGHTNQPQHFGDGTRLSIL.

The chain uses TRBV9 and TRBJ2-1; 8 positions agree with TRBD1. The CDR3 spans 18 residues. CDR1 is SGDLS and CDR2 is YYNGEE in the germline V gene. V trimming: 3 bases; J trimming: 2 bases; junction bases outside the gene matches: 13. As DNA, the CDR3 is TGTGCCAGCAGCGCACGACCCAGGACAGGGACAACCTACAATGAGCAGTTCTTC. It encodes CASSARPRTGTTYNEQFF. The whole variable domain, remainder taken from reference TRBV9 and TRBJ2-1, is DSGVTQTPKHLITATGQRVTLRCSPRSGDLSVYWYQQSLDQGLQFLIQYYNGEERAKGNILERFSAQQFPDLHSELNLSSLELGDSALYFCASSARPRTGTTYNEQFFGPGTRLTVL.

CDR3 amino acids: CASSRGQGADEKLFF. The CDR3 DNA sequence: TGTGCCAGCAGCAGAGGACAGGGGGCTGATGAAAAACTGTTTTTT. The J gene is TRBJ1-4, the V gene TRBV7-9; 11 bases map to TRBD1. Per germline, CDR1 SEHNR and CDR2 FQNEAQ (reference sequence). This CDR3 has 15 amino acids. The trim removed 5 bases at V and 6 bases at J, leaving 5 bases unmatched.

The chain employs TRBV28 and TRBJ2-7, with D perhaps TRBD2 (7 bases). Germline V gene lookup returns CDR1 MDHEN and CDR2 SYDVKM. This CDR3 has 14 residues. The V end lost 3 bases, the J end lost 0 bases, and 9 bases lay between the germline ends. The CDR3 region is CASSLGGGSYEQYF. Written as DNA, the CDR3 is TGTGCCAGCAGTTTGGGAGGGGGCTCCTACGAGCAGTACTTC.

The rearrangement joins TRBV2 to TRBJ1-5, with D perhaps matching TRBD1 (5 bases). The CDR3 consists of 13 residues. Germline values: CDR1 SNHLY, CDR2 FYNNEI. The V end lost 6 bases, the J end lost 5 bases, and 11 bases lay between the germline ends. CDR3 nucleotide sequence: TGTGCCAGCAGGGGCAGGGTTTATCAGCCCCAGCATTTT. Translating gives CASRGRVYQPQHF.